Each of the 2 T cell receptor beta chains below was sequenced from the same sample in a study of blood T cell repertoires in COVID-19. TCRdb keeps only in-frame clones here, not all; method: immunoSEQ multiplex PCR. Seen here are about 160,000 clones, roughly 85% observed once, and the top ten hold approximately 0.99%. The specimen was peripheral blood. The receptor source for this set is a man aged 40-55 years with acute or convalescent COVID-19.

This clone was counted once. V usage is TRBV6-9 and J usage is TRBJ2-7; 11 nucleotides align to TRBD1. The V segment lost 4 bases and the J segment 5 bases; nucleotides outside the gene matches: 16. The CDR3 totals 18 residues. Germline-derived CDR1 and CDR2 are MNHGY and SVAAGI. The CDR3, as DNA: TGTGCCAGCAGTTCTATCTCCCCGGACAGGGGGCGCAAACACGAGCAGTACTTC. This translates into CASSSISPDRGRKHEQYF.

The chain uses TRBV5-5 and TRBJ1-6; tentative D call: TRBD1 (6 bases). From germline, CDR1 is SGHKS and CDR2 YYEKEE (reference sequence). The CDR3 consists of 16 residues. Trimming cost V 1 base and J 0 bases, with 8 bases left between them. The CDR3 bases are TGTGCCAGCAGCTTGCAGGGGAGCTCCTATAATTCACCCCTCCACTTT. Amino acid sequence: CASSLQGSSYNSPLHF.